The text below deals with one TCR beta chain. Its antigen is unidentified. This record belongs to a study of neoadjuvant anti-PD-1 for oral cavity cancer. The time point was: after neoadjuvant nivolumab, at surgical resection. The ends were cut back, 4 bases at V and 0 bases at J, with 15 bases in the middle. Per germline, CDR1 KGHSH and CDR2 LQKENI. This CDR3 has 16 residues. Sequencing was performed with immunoSEQ multiplex PCR; in TCRdb, only in-frame clones are kept and a portion is missing. Found here are approximately 9,600 clones, roughly 62% of them singletons; the top ten hold approximately 3.5%. General study results and limits: Higher pretreatment blood Treg/Th17 ratios correlated with higher pretreatment blood and lower post-treatment tumor TCRbeta clonality.

This TCR was recovered from a person aged 40-85 years with oral cavity squamous cell carcinoma. The chain uses TRBV18 and TRBJ1-1; D might be TRBD1 (6 bases). Sequencing was performed on PBMCs, taken after nivolumab (anti-PD-1) treatment. Here the CDR3 DNA reads TGTGCCAGCTCACAAACAGGGAGCCCCATGAACACTGAAGCTTTCTTT. This gives the protein CASSQTGSPMNTEAFF.